This T cell receptor (beta chain) was sequenced in a study of CXCR3-negative and CXCR3-positive naive CD8 T cells. Germline lookup yields CDR1 SGHVS and CDR2 FNYEAQ. This CDR3 region has 17 residues. As to this clonotype: The antigen is not known.

UMI-tagged TRB cDNA libraries were built via 5' RACE. TCRdb reanalyzed the 5' RACE reads and collapses them to one entry per CDR3 protein, without DNA. This listing includes around 160,000 distinct CDR3 sequences. Study results and caveats: CXCR3-positive naive cells carried more hydrophobic TRB CDR3s than CXCR3-negative ones.

The sequencing sample was made of naive CXCR3+ CD8+ T cells from blood. This sample's subset: CD45RO-CCR7+CD27+CD95- naive CD8+ T cells expressing CXCR3 (TNR3+). This chain joins TRBV7-6 and TRBJ1-1; TCRdb's D call of TRBD1 is untestable without DNA. This receptor was obtained from a human donor in good health. Some clones in this sample may be carry-over from other donors' samples. The CDR3 here is CASSLDRTVGMNTEAFF.